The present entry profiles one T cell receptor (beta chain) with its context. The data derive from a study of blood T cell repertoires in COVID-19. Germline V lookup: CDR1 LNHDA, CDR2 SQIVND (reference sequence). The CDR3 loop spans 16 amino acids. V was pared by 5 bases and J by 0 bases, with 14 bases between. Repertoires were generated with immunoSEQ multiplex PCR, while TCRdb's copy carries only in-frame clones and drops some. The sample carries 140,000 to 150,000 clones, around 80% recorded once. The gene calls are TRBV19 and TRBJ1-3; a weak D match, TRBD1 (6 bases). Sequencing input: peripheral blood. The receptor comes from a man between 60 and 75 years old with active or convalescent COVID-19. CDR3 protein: CASSEMGARSGNTIYF. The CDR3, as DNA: TGTGCCAGTAGTGAGATGGGGGCCCGCTCTGGAAACACCATATATTTT.